The rows below give T cell receptor beta chains drawn from one sample of a study of T-cell memory formation after mild COVID-19. From the 5' RACE reads, TCRdb called clonotypes with MiXCR, one entry per CDR3 protein. The table includes tens of thousands of distinct CDR3 sequences, 6.1% detected once. Sequencing input: PBMCs or a T cell subset sorted from them (not recorded which). All receptors derive from an adult who had mild COVID-19 (a few samples of this study predate the infection). Cell type and time point are not known. The CDR3 runs from the conserved cysteine through the conserved F or W. A D gene is named only where the DNA matches it firmly. Clone size is not always given. Where it is, it says once, few, many or a class for expanded clones.

J gene: TRBJ2-7; V gene: TRBV7-2; clone size: many; D gene: .; CDR3 protein: CASSLGAGTTTYEQYF; CDR3 DNA: TGTGCCAGCAGCTTAGGAGCGGGCACCACAACCTACGAGCAGTACTTC
J gene: TRBJ2-3; V gene: TRBV29-1; clone size: many; D gene: TRBD1; CDR3 protein: CSVEDRITDTQYF; CDR3 DNA: TGCAGCGTTGAGGACAGGATAACAGATACGCAGTATTTT
J gene: TRBJ2-2; V gene: TRBV18; clone size: few; D gene: TRBD1; CDR3 protein: CASSPSRGHTGELFF; CDR3 DNA: TGTGCCAGCTCACCATCCAGGGGGCACACCGGGGAGCTGTTTTTT
J gene: TRBJ2-1; V gene: TRBV7-3; clone size: many; D gene: TRBD1; CDR3 protein: CASSLQPDVWDSSYNEQFF; CDR3 DNA: TGTGCCAGCAGCTTACAACCCGACGTGTGGGACAGCTCCTACAATGAGCAGTTCTTC
J gene: TRBJ1-5; V gene: TRBV24-1; clone size: many; D gene: .; CDR3 protein: CATSGQGQGNQPQHF; CDR3 DNA: TGTGCCACCAGTGGCCAGGGACAAGGCAATCAGCCCCAGCATTTT
J gene: TRBJ2-2; V gene: TRBV5-1; clone size: many; D gene: TRBD2; CDR3 protein: CASSPGTSGKNTGELFF; CDR3 DNA: TGCGCCAGCAGCCCCGGGACTAGCGGGAAGAACACCGGGGAGCTGTTTTTT
J gene: TRBJ2-7; V gene: TRBV27; clone size: many; D gene: TRBD1; CDR3 protein: CASSLSTGFVYEQYF; CDR3 DNA: TGTGCCAGCAGTTTATCGACAGGGTTTGTTTACGAGCAGTACTTC
J gene: TRBJ2-2; V gene: TRBV5-6; clone size: few; D gene: .; CDR3 protein: CASSSSETYTGELFF; CDR3 DNA: TGTGCCAGCAGCTCGTCGGAGACCTACACCGGGGAGCTGTTTTTT
J gene: TRBJ2-5; V gene: TRBV6-2/TRBV6-3; clone size: many; D gene: .; CDR3 protein: CASSRGTYQETQYF; CDR3 DNA: TGTGCCAGCAGCCGCGGGACTTACCAAGAGACCCAGTACTTC
J gene: TRBJ1-2; V gene: TRBV5-1; clone size: .; D gene: .; CDR3 protein: CASSLSGTRLNGYTF; CDR3 DNA: TGCGCCAGCAGCTTATCCGGGACGAGGCTAAATGGCTACACCTTC
J gene: TRBJ2-3; V gene: TRBV7-4; clone size: many; D gene: TRBD2; CDR3 protein: CASSSPKRGSGTDTQYF; CDR3 DNA: TGTGCCAGCAGCTCCCCGAAACGCGGGAGTGGGACAGATACGCAGTATTTT
J gene: TRBJ2-4; V gene: TRBV12-3/TRBV12-4; clone size: few; D gene: .; CDR3 protein: CASSLGKNIQYF; CDR3 DNA: TGTGCCAGCAGTTTGGGCAAAAACATTCAGTACTTC
J gene: TRBJ1-1; V gene: TRBV20-1; clone size: few; D gene: .; CDR3 protein: CSAVGVRGTEAFF; CDR3 DNA: TGCAGTGCTGTCGGGGTTAGAGGGACTGAAGCTTTCTTT
J gene: TRBJ2-3; V gene: TRBV7-2; clone size: many; D gene: .; CDR3 protein: CASSLGISTDTQYF; CDR3 DNA: TGTGCCAGCAGCTTGGGCATTAGCACAGATACGCAGTATTTT
J gene: TRBJ1-2; V gene: TRBV6-2/TRBV6-3; clone size: few; D gene: .; CDR3 protein: CASSSEAYGYTF; CDR3 DNA: TGTGCCAGCAGTTCGGAGGCCTATGGCTACACCTTC
J gene: TRBJ2-3; V gene: TRBV13; clone size: .; D gene: .; CDR3 protein: CASSPPPFGSTDTQYF; CDR3 DNA: TGTGCCAGCAGCCCACCCCCTTTCGGTAGCACAGATACGCAGTATTTT
J gene: TRBJ2-2; V gene: TRBV3-1; clone size: many; D gene: TRBD2; CDR3 protein: CASSLSGGITGELFF; CDR3 DNA: TGTGCCAGCAGCCTGAGCGGGGGGATCACCGGGGAGCTGTTTTTT
J gene: TRBJ1-1; V gene: TRBV29-1; clone size: few; D gene: .; CDR3 protein: CSVAPSEGEAFF; CDR3 DNA: TGCAGCGTTGCACCCTCGGAAGGAGAAGCTTTCTTT
J gene: TRBJ1-2; V gene: TRBV25-1; clone size: few; D gene: TRBD1; CDR3 protein: CASSESGGTGAGYTF; CDR3 DNA: TGTGCCAGCAGTGAATCGGGAGGGACAGGGGCTGGCTACACCTTC
J gene: TRBJ2-7; V gene: TRBV4-1; clone size: many; D gene: TRBD2; CDR3 protein: CASSQGAGPAYEQYF; CDR3 DNA: TGCGCCAGCAGCCAGGGAGCGGGGCCCGCCTACGAGCAGTACTTC
J gene: TRBJ2-3; V gene: TRBV12-3/TRBV12-4; clone size: many; D gene: TRBD2; CDR3 protein: CASSRGTSGGPRATDTQYF; CDR3 DNA: TGTGCCAGCAGTCGCGGGACTAGCGGGGGGCCGAGGGCCACAGATACGCAGTATTTT
J gene: TRBJ2-1; V gene: TRBV3-1; clone size: few; D gene: TRBD1; CDR3 protein: CASSFRDSHNEQFF; CDR3 DNA: TGTGCCAGCAGCTTCCGGGACAGCCACAATGAGCAGTTCTTC
J gene: TRBJ1-4; V gene: TRBV7-2; clone size: few; D gene: .; CDR3 protein: CASSLSGRYNEKLFF; CDR3 DNA: TGTGCCAGCAGCTTATCGGGACGGTATAATGAAAAACTGTTTTTT
J gene: TRBJ1-1; V gene: TRBV7-6; clone size: many; D gene: .; CDR3 protein: CASSLDRKTEAFF; CDR3 DNA: TGTGCCAGCAGCTTAGACAGGAAGACTGAAGCTTTCTTT
J gene: TRBJ1-2; V gene: TRBV7-9; clone size: .; D gene: .; CDR3 protein: CASRRQDGYTF; CDR3 DNA: TGTGCCAGCAGACGACAGGACGGCTACACCTTC
J gene: TRBJ1-2; V gene: TRBV18; clone size: few; D gene: .; CDR3 protein: CASSPSPGVFF; CDR3 DNA: TGTGCCAGCTCACCATCTCCGGGAGTCTTCTTC
J gene: TRBJ2-7; V gene: TRBV6-5; clone size: many; D gene: .; CDR3 protein: CASRSATSNEQYF; CDR3 DNA: TGTGCCAGCAGGTCGGCGACAAGCAATGAGCAGTACTTC
J gene: TRBJ2-1; V gene: TRBV11-2; clone size: many; D gene: TRBD1; CDR3 protein: CASRRTGGAPDNEQFF; CDR3 DNA: TGTGCCAGCAGGCGGACAGGGGGCGCCCCGGACAATGAGCAGTTCTTC
J gene: TRBJ1-1; V gene: TRBV7-9; clone size: .; D gene: .; CDR3 protein: CASSYQPGETTEGAFF; CDR3 DNA: TGTGCCAGCAGCTATCAACCGGGCGAAACGACGGAGGGAGCTTTCTTT
J gene: TRBJ1-2; V gene: TRBV29-1; clone size: many; D gene: .; CDR3 protein: CSVDQWEGYGYTF; CDR3 DNA: TGCAGCGTTGATCAGTGGGAGGGCTATGGCTACACCTTC
J gene: TRBJ2-1; V gene: TRBV7-3; clone size: many; D gene: TRBD2; CDR3 protein: CASSGGRGSYNEQFF; CDR3 DNA: TGTGCCAGCAGCGGCGGGAGGGGGTCCTACAATGAGCAGTTCTTC
J gene: TRBJ2-3; V gene: TRBV27; clone size: few; D gene: .; CDR3 protein: CASSVRSGSTDTQYF; CDR3 DNA: TGTGCCAGCAGTGTGCGGAGCGGTAGCACAGATACGCAGTATTTT
J gene: TRBJ2-5; V gene: TRBV18; clone size: .; D gene: .; CDR3 protein: CASSPNQETQYF; CDR3 DNA: TGTGCCAGCTCACCGAACCAAGAGACCCAGTACTTC
J gene: TRBJ1-1; V gene: TRBV24-1; clone size: few; D gene: .; CDR3 protein: CATSAARGTEAFF; CDR3 DNA: TGTGCCACCAGTGCCGCCCGGGGCACTGAAGCTTTCTTT
J gene: TRBJ2-2; V gene: TRBV5-1; clone size: many; D gene: .; CDR3 protein: CASSLTTGSTGGELFF; CDR3 DNA: TGCGCCAGCAGCTTAACGACGGGTTCAACGGGCGGGGAGCTGTTTTTT
J gene: TRBJ1-2; V gene: TRBV5-1; clone size: few; D gene: TRBD1; CDR3 protein: CASSSGQGDYGYTF; CDR3 DNA: TGCGCCAGCAGTTCAGGACAGGGGGACTATGGCTACACCTTC
J gene: TRBJ1-4; V gene: TRBV14; clone size: .; D gene: .; CDR3 protein: CASSQGPLGEKLFF; CDR3 DNA: TGTGCCAGCAGCCAAGGACCACTGGGGGAAAAACTGTTTTTT
J gene: TRBJ2-2; V gene: TRBV10-3; clone size: many; D gene: .; CDR3 protein: CAISKTPDYTGELFF; CDR3 DNA: TGTGCCATCAGCAAAACTCCGGACTACACCGGGGAGCTGTTTTTT
J gene: TRBJ1-5; V gene: TRBV24-1; clone size: many; D gene: .; CDR3 protein: CATSERHSNQPQHF; CDR3 DNA: TGTGCCACCAGTGAGAGACATAGCAATCAGCCCCAGCATTTT
J gene: TRBJ2-6; V gene: TRBV7-9; clone size: many; D gene: TRBD2; CDR3 protein: CASSHRLARDSGANVLTF; CDR3 DNA: TGTGCCAGCAGCCATCGACTAGCGCGGGACTCTGGGGCCAACGTCCTGACTTTC
J gene: TRBJ2-3; V gene: TRBV7-8; clone size: medium-sized; D gene: .; CDR3 protein: CASSFTDTQYF; CDR3 DNA: TGTGCCAGCAGCTTCACAGATACGCAGTATTTT
J gene: TRBJ1-1; V gene: TRBV12-5; clone size: .; D gene: .; CDR3 protein: CASGNGTRRRNTEAFF; CDR3 DNA: TGTGCTAGTGGTAACGGGACCCGGAGGCGGAACACTGAAGCTTTCTTT
J gene: TRBJ2-5; V gene: TRBV25-1; clone size: many; D gene: .; CDR3 protein: CASSGQVETQYF; CDR3 DNA: TGTGCCAGCAGTGGACAGGTGGAGACCCAGTACTTC
J gene: TRBJ2-1; V gene: TRBV4-1; clone size: many; D gene: .; CDR3 protein: CASSQDKTTWYNEQFF; CDR3 DNA: TGCGCCAGCAGCCAAGATAAAACTACGTGGTACAATGAGCAGTTCTTC
J gene: TRBJ2-1; V gene: TRBV24-1; clone size: many; D gene: TRBD2; CDR3 protein: CATSDWTSAFHNEQFF; CDR3 DNA: TGTGCCACCAGTGATTGGACTAGCGCATTTCACAATGAGCAGTTCTTC
J gene: TRBJ2-3; V gene: TRBV5-6; clone size: many; D gene: .; CDR3 protein: CASSPRSGTDTQYF; CDR3 DNA: TGTGCCAGCAGCCCGAGGTCAGGGACAGATACGCAGTATTTT
J gene: TRBJ1-1; V gene: TRBV3-1; clone size: few; D gene: .; CDR3 protein: CASSPALGVTEAFF; CDR3 DNA: TGTGCCAGCAGCCCTGCGTTAGGGGTCACTGAAGCTTTCTTT
J gene: TRBJ2-1; V gene: TRBV12-3/TRBV12-4; clone size: .; D gene: .; CDR3 protein: CASSLSGLPNEQFF; CDR3 DNA: TGTGCCAGCAGTTTATCGGGACTTCCCAATGAGCAGTTCTTC